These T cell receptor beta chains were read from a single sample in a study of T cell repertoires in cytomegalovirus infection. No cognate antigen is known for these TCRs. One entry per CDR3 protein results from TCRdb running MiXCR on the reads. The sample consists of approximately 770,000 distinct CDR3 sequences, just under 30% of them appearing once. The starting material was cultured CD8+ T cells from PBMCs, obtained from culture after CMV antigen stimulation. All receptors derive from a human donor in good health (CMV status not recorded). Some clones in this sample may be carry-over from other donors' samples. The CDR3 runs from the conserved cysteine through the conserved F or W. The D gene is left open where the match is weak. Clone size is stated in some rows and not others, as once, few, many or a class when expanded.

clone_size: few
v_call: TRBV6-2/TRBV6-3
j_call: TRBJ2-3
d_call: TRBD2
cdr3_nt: TGTGCCAGCAGTCCGGTCGACCGAGGACTAGCCCTCACAGATACGCAGTATTTT
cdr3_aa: CASSPVDRGLALTDTQYF

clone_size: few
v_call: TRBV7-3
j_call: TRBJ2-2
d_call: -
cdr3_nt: TGTGCCAGCAGCTTAATAAGGAGAACCGGGGAGCTGTTTTTT
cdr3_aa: CASSLIRRTGELFF

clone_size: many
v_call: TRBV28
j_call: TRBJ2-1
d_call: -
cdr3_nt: TGTGCCAGCAGTTTACCCCCTTTATCTGACATGACGGGGAATGAGCAGTTCTTC
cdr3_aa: CASSLPPLSDMTGNEQFF

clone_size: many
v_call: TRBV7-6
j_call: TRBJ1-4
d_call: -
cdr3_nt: TGTGCCAGCAGCTTAGACTGGGGGCAGCCGGGGGAAAAACTGTTTTTT
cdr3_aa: CASSLDWGQPGEKLFF

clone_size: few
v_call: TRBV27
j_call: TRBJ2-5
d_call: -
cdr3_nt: TGTGCCAGCAGGACAGTCGGCAGGGACGAGACCCAGTACTTC
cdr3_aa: CASRTVGRDETQYF

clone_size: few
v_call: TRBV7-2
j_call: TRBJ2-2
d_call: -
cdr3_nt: TGTGCCAGCAGCCAGGGCGGGACAGACCCCGCCGGGGAGCTGTTTTTT
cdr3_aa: CASSQGGTDPAGELFF

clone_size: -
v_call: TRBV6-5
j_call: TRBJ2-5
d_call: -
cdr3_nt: TGTGCCAGCAGCTCCATCCACCAAGAGACCCAGTACTTC
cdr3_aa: CASSSIHQETQYF

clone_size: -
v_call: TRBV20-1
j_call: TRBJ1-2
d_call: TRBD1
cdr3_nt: TGCAGTGCTAGACGGTTCCTTTCGGACAGGGGGCACTATGGCTACACCTTC
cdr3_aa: CSARRFLSDRGHYGYTF

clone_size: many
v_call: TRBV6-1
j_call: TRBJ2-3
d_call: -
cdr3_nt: TGTGCCAGCAGTGACGAGGAGGGGACAGATACGCAGTATTTT
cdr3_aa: CASSDEEGTDTQYF

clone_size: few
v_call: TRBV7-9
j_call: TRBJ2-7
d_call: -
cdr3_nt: TGTGCCAGCAGCAAAGCCTACGAGCAGTACTTC
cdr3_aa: CASSKAYEQYF

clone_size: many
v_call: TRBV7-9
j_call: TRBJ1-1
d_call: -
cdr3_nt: TGTGCCAGCAGCTTAGGGGGAGCGGGAGCTTTCTTT
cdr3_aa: CASSLGGAGAFF

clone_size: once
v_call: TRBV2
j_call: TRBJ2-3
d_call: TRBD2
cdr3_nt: TGTGCCAGCAAAGGGGGGACTAGCGGGGTCACAGATACGCAGTATTTT
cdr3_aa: CASKGGTSGVTDTQYF